The 20 T cell receptor beta chains below all came from one sample that was sequenced in a study of T cells in women clearing cervical HPV infection. Clones were read by immunoSEQ multiplex PCR, and TCRdb kept only the in-frame ones, dropping some. The sample data list 45,000 to 55,000 clones. The sequencing input was blood buffy coat. Source of these receptors: a woman between 18 and 75 years old with a cervical HPV16 infection that either progressed to CIN3+ or cleared (not recorded which).

As regards this clone: The sequenced fragment ends 3 residues before the CDR3 boundary, so the rest is inferred from the germline J gene. V and J are TRBV19 and TRBJ2-5; D not resolved. CDR1 and CDR2 from the germline V gene are LNHDA and SQIVND (reference sequence). The CDR3 runs to 11 residues. V was cut by 4 bases and J by 6 bases, with 6 bases left in between. The DNA read from the CDR3 is TGTGCCAGTAGTAGAAGGCAGACC. Encoded protein: CASSRRQT. The whole CDR3 sequence is CASSRRQTQYF.

Details on this clone: The read falls 3 residues short of the CDR3 end, and the missing part is taken from the germline J gene. V is TRBV28 and J is TRBJ1-2; D remains ambiguous. This CDR3 has 12 amino acids. Germline CDR1 reads MDHEN; CDR2 reads SYDVKM. CDR3 bases read: TGTGCCAGCAGTTTAGGGCCGGGGGGC. It specifies CASSLGPGG. The complete CDR3 reads CASSLGPGGYTF.

Worth noting for this clone: The read terminates 3 residues before the CDR3 end, so the remaining end is supplied by the germline J gene. This sequence joins TRBV12-3 or TRBV12-4 and TRBJ1-1, with TRBD1 matching 9 bases. The J segment lost 5 bases and the V segment lost 6 bases, leaving 13 bases of the junction unmatched. The CDR3 totals 16 residues. CDR3: CASRPGTGRPGTEAFF. CDR3 DNA, as far as it was read: TGTGCCAGCAGACCCGGGACAGGGAGGCCGGGTACTGAA.

Worth noting for this clone: The read finishes 3 residues shy of the CDR3 end, and the germline J gene is used to complete it. The rearrangement links TRBV2 to TRBJ1-5; D is ambiguous. The V and J ends lost 7 bases and 6 bases respectively, with 25 bases between them. Germline CDR1 is SNHLY and CDR2 is FYNNEI. CDR3 size: 17 residues. The chain's CDR3 is CASTPTYDNPTTQPQHF. Incomplete CDR3 DNA: TGTGCCAGCACCCCTACTTACGACAACCCAACGACTCAGCCC.

About this clone itself: The read ends 3 residues early relative to the CDR3; the germline J gene fills the gap. The V call is TRBV7-3, the J call TRBJ2-1; 7 bases align to TRBD2. The V gene's germline CDR1 is SGHTA and CDR2 FQGTGA. CDR3 length: 14 amino acids. The J segment lost 9 bases and the V segment lost 0 bases, leaving 5 bases of the junction unmatched. CDR3 loop: CASSLTGGSGEQFF. CDR3 DNA (partial): TGTGCCAGCAGCTTAACGGGGGGGTCGGGTGAG.

As for this clone: Read coverage stops 3 residues before the CDR3 terminus; the germline J gene supplies the remainder. The chain has TRBV10-3 and TRBJ1-3; D perhaps matches TRBD1 (5 bases). The CDR3 extends over 17 amino acids. V lost 0 bases and J 0 bases, leaving 12 bases between the germline ends. Germline CDR1 ENHRY, CDR2 SYGVKD. CDR3 sequence: CAISESGAVSSGNTIYF. The CDR3 bases that were read are TGTGCCATCAGTGAGTCAGGGGCAGTGAGCTCTGGAAACACC.

The CDR3 spells CASSLVGRDSYEQYF. CDR3 DNA, as far as it was read: TGCGCCAGCAGCTTGGTGGGGCGAGACTCCTACGAG. V gene TRBV5-1 combines with J gene TRBJ2-7; TRBD1 might be the D (5 bases). Sequencing ends 3 residues short of the CDR3 end; the germline J gene provides the rest. The germline V gene has CDR1 SGHRS and CDR2 YFSETQ. Between the trimmed V and J ends, which lost 0 bases and 0 bases, there was a span of 10 bases. The CDR3 contains 15 residues.

Of note for this clone: The read falls 3 residues short of the CDR3 end, and the missing part is taken from the germline J gene. The V gene is TRBV11-2, the J gene TRBJ2-3; the D is unclear. This CDR3 is 15 amino acids long. Trimming took 3 bases from V and 0 from J, leaving 10 bases between them. CDR1 and CDR2 (germline): SGHAT, FQNNGV. CDR3: CASSFYRASTDTQYF. Partial CDR3 DNA: TGTGCCAGCAGCTTCTACAGAGCTAGCACAGATACG.

Points on this clone: The CDR3 end is not reached by the read, which stops 3 residues before it; the germline J gene fills it in. The J gene is TRBJ1-4, the V gene TRBV5-1, with TRBD1 as a possible D gene (6 bases). The CDR3 consists of 13 residues. Deletions cut 7 bases from V and 6 bases from J, with 13 bases between. Looked up from germline, CDR1 is SGHRS and CDR2 is YFSETQ. This chain's CDR3 is CASADRPDEKLFF. Incomplete CDR3 DNA: TGCGCCAGCGCGGACAGACCAGATGAAAAA.

Comment on this clone: The read gets to within 3 residues of the CDR3 end, and the germline J gene fills in the rest. The chain joins TRBV24-1 to TRBJ2-3, with 7 bases identical to TRBD1. The junction had 17 bases not matched to a gene; V was cut back by 6 bases and J by 0 bases. The CDR3 sequence is 19 residues long. Germline CDR1 KGHDR, CDR2 SFDVKD. CDR3 bases read: TGTGCCACCAGTCCCGGGACAGCTCTTACCTACTCTAGCACAGATACG. It codes for CATSPGTALTYSSTDT. The entire CDR3 protein is CATSPGTALTYSSTDTQYF.

Of note for this clone: One end of the junction fails to match germline, which may point to a read error. The CDR3 bases that were read are TGCGCCAGCAGCCAAGATTGGCTAGCGGAGACC. Its protein is CASSQDWLAET. The full CDR3 reads CASSQDWLAETQYF. The chain is built from TRBV4-2 and TRBJ2-5, with TRBD2 as a possible D gene (6 bases). Read coverage stops 3 residues before the CDR3 terminus; the germline J gene supplies the remainder. The CDR3 loop spans 14 amino acids. The germline gives CDR1 LGHNA, CDR2 YNFKEQ.

A remark on this clone: Read data end 3 residues before the CDR3 end; the end is taken from the germline J gene. This chain uses TRBV6-1 with TRBJ2-5; tentative D call: TRBD1 (6 bases). The CDR3 has 15 amino acids. Germline V gene sequence: CDR1 MNHNS, CDR2 SASEGT. CDR3 in amino acids: CASSKGDTRPGTQYF. The DNA read from the CDR3 is TGTGCCAGCAGTAAAGGGGACACCCGGCCGGGCACC.

Regarding this clone: With the read ending 3 residues before the CDR3 end, the germline J gene is used to fill in that end. The chain carries TRBV11-3 and TRBJ2-5; TRBD1 is a possible D gene (6 bases). Trimming took 0 bases from V and 5 from J, leaving 13 bases between them. Germline assignment: CDR1 SGHNT and CDR2 YENEEA. This CDR3 has 15 residues. The covered CDR3 bases are TGTGCCAGCAGCTTAGAGGGGGCGCATCCGGAGACC. It yields the protein CASSLEGAHPET. The entire CDR3 sequence reads CASSLEGAHPETQYF.

A word on this clone: The read halts 3 residues ahead of the CDR3 end, with the missing end drawn from the germline J gene. This chain links TRBV19 with TRBJ1-1; 7 bases line up with TRBD1. The V segment lost 6 bases and the J segment 0 bases; nucleotides outside the gene matches: 10. Germline V gives CDR1 LNHDA, CDR2 SQIVND (reference sequence). The CDR3 is 16 amino acids. CDR3 DNA (partial): TGTGCCAGTAGCCAAACTGACAGGGCTATGAACACTGAA. Protein product: CASSQTDRAMNTE. The CDR3 as a whole reads CASSQTDRAMNTEAFF.

As regards this clone: The CDR3 extends 3 residues past the end of the read, so its final part is completed from the germline J gene. The chain uses TRBV15 and TRBJ1-1; maybe TRBD1 (5 bases). This CDR3 comprises 11 residues. The germline CDR1 and CDR2 sequences are LNHNV and YYDKDF (reference sequence). Here the CDR3 reads CATSREGVAFF. The sequenced part of the CDR3 DNA is TGTGCCACCAGCAGAGAAGGGGTT.

With regard to this clone: The read comes to an end 3 residues before the CDR3 does, leaving the germline J gene to fill in the end. This specimen includes other DNA sequences encoding the same CDR3. This sequence joins TRBV2 and TRBJ2-1; 7 bases line up with TRBD2. V was pared by 6 bases and J by 0 bases, with 5 bases of the junction left unmatched. Germline V CDR1 and CDR2: SNHLY, FYNNEI. This CDR3 is built from 15 residues. The CDR3 protein is CASSLAVSSYNEQFF. Incomplete CDR3 DNA: TGTGCCAGCAGCCTAGCGGTTAGCTCCTACAATGAG.

Details on this clone: Sequencing ends 3 residues short of the CDR3 end; the germline J gene provides the rest. The rearrangement uses TRBV30 and TRBJ1-2; D is undetermined. Germline values: CDR1 GTSNPN, CDR2 SVGIG (reference sequence). Trimming left V 8 bases short and J 5 bases short, with 15 bases between. The CDR3 runs to 12 residues. The sequenced CDR3 bases are TGTGCCCGCCAAGGAGGGTCTTATGGC. Translated, it gives CARQGGSYG. The full CDR3 sequence reads CARQGGSYGYTF.

Notes on this clone: The read ends 3 residues before the CDR3 terminus; that terminus is restored from the germline J gene. The chain recombines TRBV10-3 with TRBJ2-1, with a tentative D call TRBD1 (6 bases). Trimming stripped 2 bases from V and 0 bases from J, with 14 bases between. The CDR3 has 17 amino acids. Germline V gene data show CDR1 as ENHRY and CDR2 as SYGVKD. CDR3 amino acids: CAISESRGSSSYNEQFF. The sequenced part of the CDR3 DNA is TGTGCCATCAGTGAGAGCAGGGGATCGAGCTCCTACAATGAG.

Worth noting for this clone: The observed sequence ends 3 residues before the CDR3 terminus, with the missing tail filled in from the germline J gene. V and J are TRBV2 and TRBJ2-2, with D tentatively TRBD2 (6 bases). This CDR3 is 15 amino acids long. The ends were cut back, 5 bases at V and 6 bases at J, with 16 bases in the middle. Germline CDR1 SNHLY, CDR2 FYNNEI. This chain's CDR3 is CASSSRTTLSGELFF. The CDR3 DNA, read in part, is TGTGCCAGCAGTTCGCGGACTACTCTGTCCGGGGAG.

In regard to this clone: Read coverage stops 3 residues before the CDR3 terminus; the germline J gene supplies the remainder. The chain couples TRBV10-2 to TRBJ2-6; 10 bases map to TRBD2. Trimming at V came to 8 bases and at J to 4 bases, leaving 8 bases not matched to a gene. Germline loops: CDR1 WSHSY, CDR2 SAAADI. The CDR3 contains 16 residues. The CDR3 is CASGLAGARGANVLTF. The covered CDR3 bases are TGCGCCAGCGGGCTAGCGGGAGCGCGGGGGGCCAACGTC.